Shown below are 32 T cell receptor beta chains from a single sample sequenced in a study of CD8 T cells in ankylosing spondylitis. TCRdb fed the 5' RACE reads into MiXCR, producing one record per CDR3 protein. Among some 250,000 distinct CDR3 sequences listed, approximately 11% were seen once. The sample was blood, either unsorted or a sorted T cell fraction (not recorded which). The source of these receptors is a male donor with ankylosing spondylitis or in good health (not recorded which).

This clonotype was seen many times. V usage is TRBV15 and J usage is TRBJ1-2, with a possible D match to TRBD1 (5 bases). Germline CDR1 is LNHNV and CDR2 is YYDKDF (reference sequence). The CDR3 has 17 amino acids. Between the trimmed V and J ends, which lost 1 base and 1 base, there was a span of 16 bases. The CDR3 here is CATSRAAIGGVNYGYTF. In DNA form, the CDR3 reads TGTGCCACCAGCAGAGCGGCAATCGGGGGGGTTAACTATGGCTACACCTTC.

The sample holds many counts of this clonotype. This sequence joins TRBV5-1 and TRBJ2-3; 7 bases are shared with TRBD2. Germline loops: CDR1 SGHRS, CDR2 YFSETQ. The length of the CDR3 is 15 residues. V gave up 0 bases and J gave up 6 bases; unmatched junction bases: 7. Here the CDR3 DNA reads TGCGCCAGCAGCTTGGGCGCGGGAGAATCGGATACGCAGTATTTT. Translation: CASSLGAGESDTQYF.

For this clonotype: Being one base from a much bigger clone, this may be a read error. The V call is TRBV5-1, the J call TRBJ2-7; TRBD2 agrees at 8 bases. V lost 2 bases, J lost 4 bases, and 2 bases stayed unmatched. CDR3 length: 13 amino acids. Per the germline V gene, CDR1 is SGHRS and CDR2 is YFSETQ. The chain's CDR3 is CASSLRLAYEQYF. CDR3 DNA sequence: TGCGCCAGCAGCTTAAGACTAGCGTACGAGCAGTACTTC.

This clonotype was recorded a few times. The gene calls are TRBV7-3 and TRBJ2-1; D is uncertain. This CDR3 is built from 15 residues. V lost 5 bases and J 5 bases, leaving 16 bases between the germline ends. Germline V gene lookup returns CDR1 SGHTA and CDR2 FQGTGA. DNA for the CDR3: TGTGCCAGCAGCCAACAAACCGGATCTCACAATGAGCAGTTCTTC. It translates to CASSQQTGSHNEQFF.

This clonotype was recorded many times. The CDR3 region is CAISEWNYGYTF. The CDR3 coding sequence is TGTGCCATCAGTGAATGGAACTATGGCTACACCTTC. This sequence joins TRBV10-3 and TRBJ1-2; the D is unclear. This CDR3 contains 12 residues. Trimming pared 3 bases from V and 2 bases from J, leaving 4 bases between. Germline V CDR1 and CDR2: ENHRY, SYGVKD.

The chain is built from TRBV5-1 and TRBJ2-7; 8 bases are shared with TRBD2. Losses at the gene ends were 0 bases for V and 3 bases for J; bases not matched to a gene: 2. The CDR3 totals 14 residues. The V gene's germline CDR1 is SGHRS and CDR2 YFSETQ. CDR3 nucleotide sequence: TGCGCCAGCAGCTTGGACGGGAGGGTCTACGAGCAGTACTTC. Amino acid sequence: CASSLDGRVYEQYF. The whole variable domain, remainder taken from reference TRBV5-1 and TRBJ2-7, is KAGVTQTPRYLIKTRGQQVTLSCSPISGHRSVSWYQQTPGQGLQFLFEYFSETQRNKGNFPGRFSGRQFSNSRSEMNVSTLELGDSALYLCASSLDGRVYEQYFGPGTRLTVT.

The chain links TRBV9 to TRBJ2-5, with no clear D. Trimming took off 0 bases at V and 4 bases at J, with 7 bases between the two ends. This CDR3 contains 13 residues. Germline values: CDR1 SGDLS, CDR2 YYNGEE. The CDR3 region is CASSVEGRETQYF. The CDR3 bases are TGTGCCAGCAGCGTAGAGGGCCGAGAGACCCAGTACTTC.

This clonotype turned up a few times. DNA of the CDR3: TGTGCCAGCAGCCCATTAACCGGGACTAGCGGGAGACCCTACGAGCAGTACTTC. Translating it yields CASSPLTGTSGRPYEQYF. The rearrangement uses TRBV11-1 and TRBJ2-7, with TRBD2 matching 14 bases. Germline V gives CDR1 SGHAT, CDR2 FQDESV (reference sequence). V lost 5 bases to trimming and J lost 2 bases; unmatched junction nucleotides: 11. The length of the CDR3 is 18 residues. Based on the CDR3 plus reference TRBV11-1 and TRBJ2-7, the full variable domain is EAEVAQSPRYKITEKSQAVAFWCDPISGHATLYWYRQILGQGPELLVQFQDESVVDDSQLPKDRFSAERLKGVDSTLKIQPAELGDSAMYLCASSPLTGTSGRPYEQYFGPGTRLTVT.

With regard to this clonotype: A read error may be the cause here, since a much bigger clone is one base away. The J gene is TRBJ1-5, the V gene TRBV5-1, with 7 nucleotides matching TRBD1. CDR1 is SGHRS and CDR2 is YFSETQ in the germline V gene. The CDR3 is 15 residues long. CDR3 sequence: CASGLDGTDNQPQHF. CDR3 sequence (DNA): TGCGCCAGCGGCTTGGACGGGACAGACAATCAGCCCCAGCATTTT.

Comment on this clonotype: This sequence may be a read error, since a much larger clone differs from it by one base. The J gene is TRBJ2-1, the V gene TRBV29-1, with 7 bases lining up with TRBD1. Looked up from germline, CDR1 is SQVTM and CDR2 is ANQGSEA. This CDR3 spans 15 amino acids. This CDR3 reads CSAEVDRVSYNEQFF. The CDR3 region has the DNA TGCAGCGCTGAAGTAGACAGGGTCTCCTACAATGAGCAGTTCTTC.

Many counts were recorded for this clonotype. The chain links TRBV7-3 to TRBJ1-5; 7 bases align to TRBD1. Germline-derived CDR1 and CDR2 are SGHTA and FQGTGA. Trimming at V came to 5 bases and at J to 7 bases, leaving 5 bases not matched to a gene. The CDR3 spans 13 residues. CDR3 loop: CASSVTGNQPQHF. The CDR3 DNA reads TGTGCCAGCAGCGTGACAGGGAACCAGCCCCAGCATTTT.

This clonotype appeared many times. The V and J genes are TRBV10-2 and TRBJ2-3, with unresolved D. Trimming left V 3 bases short and J 1 base short, with 8 bases between. The germline V gene has CDR1 WSHSY and CDR2 SAAADI. This CDR3 region has 14 residues. CDR3 in DNA: TGCGCCAGCAGTGAAGAGGACCGCACAGATACGCAGTATTTT. Protein: CASSEEDRTDTQYF.

Ten or more counts support this clonotype. The V call is TRBV5-1, the J call TRBJ1-4; D is perhaps TRBD1 (6 bases). Germline V gene sequence: CDR1 SGHRS, CDR2 YFSETQ. Trimming removed 0 bases from V and 8 bases from J, with 11 bases in between. The CDR3 consists of 14 residues. CDR3 bases: TGCGCCAGCAGCTTGGACAGGGAAAGCGAAAAACTGTTTTTT. Translation: CASSLDRESEKLFF.

This clonotype has a count of ten or more. The rearrangement joins TRBV5-1 to TRBJ1-1; D uncertain. CDR3 length: 13 amino acids. Germline V gives CDR1 SGHRS, CDR2 YFSETQ. V was pared by 7 bases and J by 3 bases, with 13 bases between. This CDR3 reads CASAFLEDTEAFF. The CDR3 nucleotides are TGCGCCAGCGCCTTCTTGGAAGACACTGAAGCTTTCTTT.

Many counts were recorded for this clonotype. This chain joins TRBV18 and TRBJ2-3, with D possibly matching TRBD2 (6 bases). Germline V gene lookup returns CDR1 KGHSH and CDR2 LQKENI. The CDR3 runs to 14 residues. Trimming took 5 bases from V and 6 from J, leaving 15 bases between them. DNA for the CDR3: TGTGCCAGCTCAGATGGACGGGGGAAGGATACGCAGTATTTT. Protein: CASSDGRGKDTQYF.

This clonotype came up a few times. The V gene is TRBV27, the J gene TRBJ1-5; 8 bases match TRBD1. Germline-derived CDR1 and CDR2 are MNHEY and SMNVEV (reference sequence). Germline trimming cut 2 bases from V and 2 bases from J; bases unmatched to any gene: 5. This CDR3 is 16 amino acids long. The CDR3 sequence: CASSLAGQGGNQPQHF. CDR3 nucleotides: TGTGCCAGCAGTTTAGCAGGACAGGGAGGCAATCAGCCCCAGCATTTT.

This clonotype was observed many times. This chain connects TRBV5-1 to TRBJ2-3, with D perhaps TRBD2 (5 bases). Germline V gives CDR1 SGHRS, CDR2 YFSETQ. The CDR3 has 15 amino acids. Trimming cost V 0 bases and J 2 bases, with 10 bases left between them. In DNA, the CDR3 is TGCGCCAGCAGCTTGGAGGACTCCTACACAGATACGCAGTATTTT. This sequence encodes CASSLEDSYTDTQYF.

This clonotype was picked up a small number of times. V usage is TRBV12-3 or TRBV12-4 and J usage is TRBJ1-1, with TRBD1 matching over 8 bases. After removal of 9 bases from V and 3 bases from J, the junction contained 6 bases not matched to a gene. The CDR3 runs 13 residues. CDR3 DNA sequence: TGTGCCAGTAACAGGGGGGGGGACACTGAAGCTTTCTTT. It yields the protein CASNRGGDTEAFF.

This clonotype has only a few counts. The chain links TRBV30 to TRBJ2-7; tentative D call: TRBD2 (6 bases). V lost 0 bases and J lost 6, with 9 bases in between. CDR3 length equals 12 residues. Per germline, CDR1 GTSNPN and CDR2 SVGIG (reference sequence). The CDR3 DNA is TGTGCCTGGAGTGTACTGGGAGGCGAGCAGTACTTC. This encodes CAWSVLGGEQYF. Full variable domain (remainder filled in from reference TRBV30 and TRBJ2-7): SQTIHQWPATLVQPVGSPLSLECTVEGTSNPNLYWYRQAAGRGLQLLFYSVGIGQISSEVPQNLSASRPQDRQFILSSKKLLLSDSGFYLCAWSVLGGEQYFGPGTRLTVT.

This clonotype turned up a few times. The chain recombines TRBV27 with TRBJ2-1, with unresolved D. The CDR3 is made up of 13 amino acids. The germline V gene has CDR1 MNHEY and CDR2 SMNVEV (reference sequence). Trimming cost V 5 bases and J 8 bases, with 13 bases left between them. The CDR3 DNA follows: TGTGCCAGCAGTCCGATCGGAGTGGATGAGCAGTTCTTC. Translated, it gives CASSPIGVDEQFF.

The chain uses TRBV27 and TRBJ1-5; D is undetermined. CDR3 length: 11 amino acids. The germline CDR1 and CDR2 sequences are MNHEY and SMNVEV (reference sequence). In DNA form, the CDR3 reads TGTGCTCCTGCCGGGGTTCAGCCCCAGCATTTT. Translated, it gives CAPAGVQPQHF.

This clonotype came up many times. The gene calls are TRBV5-1 and TRBJ2-4; TRBD1 might be the D (6 bases). V lost 0 bases and J 2 bases, leaving 6 bases between the germline ends. Germline V lookup: CDR1 SGHRS, CDR2 YFSETQ. This CDR3 comprises 14 residues. The CDR3 protein is CASSLGGPKNIQYF. The CDR3 DNA reads as TGCGCCAGCAGCTTGGGGGGGCCCAAAAACATTCAGTACTTC.

This clonotype was seen many times. J is TRBJ1-1 and V is TRBV18; the D gene is possibly TRBD1 (5 bases). This CDR3 has 13 residues. Germline V gene lookup returns CDR1 KGHSH and CDR2 LQKENI. V shed 6 bases and J shed 1 base, with 9 bases lying between them. Here the CDR3 reads CASSQGGNTEAFF. CDR3 coding DNA: TGTGCCAGCTCCCAGGGAGGGAACACTGAAGCTTTCTTT.

This clonotype was seen ten or more times. The chain uses TRBV24-1 and TRBJ2-2; no reliable D call. The germline CDR1 and CDR2 sequences are KGHDR and SFDVKD. CDR3 size: 17 residues. V was trimmed by 4 bases and J by 2 bases, leaving 16 bases between them. The DNA of the CDR3 is TGTGCCACCAGTGACCCCCGGTCCCCCCGAAACACCGGGGAGCTGTTTTTT. Translating it yields CATSDPRSPRNTGELFF.

This clonotype was detected many times. The V gene is TRBV20-1, the J gene TRBJ2-5; D gene uncertain. The CDR3 is 14 amino acids. CDR1 and CDR2 from the germline V gene are DFQATT and SNEGSKA (reference sequence). Deletions cut 0 bases from V and 4 bases from J, with 12 bases between. The CDR3 loop reads CSARDRFSGETQYF. The DNA for the CDR3 is TGCAGTGCTAGAGATCGATTTTCAGGAGAGACCCAGTACTTC.

This clonotype has at least ten counts. The chain couples TRBV5-4 to TRBJ2-2; TRBD1 might be the D (5 bases). The ends were cut back, 4 bases at V and 1 base at J, with 8 bases in the middle. The germline V gene encodes CDR1 SGHNT and CDR2 YYREEE (reference sequence). The CDR3 is 14 residues long. In DNA, the CDR3 is TGTGCCAGCAGCCGTACAGGGAACACCGGGGAGCTGTTTTTT. Its protein is CASSRTGNTGELFF.

Many counts were recorded for this clonotype. The V call is TRBV5-1, the J call TRBJ2-1; a possible D gene is TRBD1 (6 bases). Trimming removed 4 bases at V and 5 bases at J, with 16 bases between. CDR1 SGHRS and CDR2 YFSETQ come from the germline V gene. The CDR3 loop spans 15 amino acids. The CDR3 DNA sequence: TGCGCCAGCAGCCTGTTGGACAGAACTAACAATGAGCAGTTCTTC. Translating it yields CASSLLDRTNNEQFF.

Of note for this clonotype: Being one base from a much bigger clone, this may be a read error. The V and J genes are TRBV20-1 and TRBJ1-1; no reliable D call. V was trimmed by 6 bases and J by 7 bases, leaving 18 bases between them. The germline CDR1 and CDR2 sequences are DFQATT and SNEGSKA (reference sequence). CDR3 size: 13 residues. The CDR3 loop is CSARRQISNEAFF. CDR3 DNA: TGCAGTGCCAGAAGACAAATAAGCAATGAAGCTTTCTTT.

In its sample, this clonotype was seen a few times. V is TRBV15 and J is TRBJ1-4; possible D gene TRBD1, 6 bases. The V and J ends lost 6 bases and 3 bases respectively, with 11 bases between them. The CDR3 consists of 14 residues. CDR1 and CDR2 from the germline V gene are LNHNV and YYDKDF (reference sequence). Here the CDR3 DNA reads TGTGCCACCAGATCGGGGGCCTCTAATGAAAAACTGTTTTTT. It codes for CATRSGASNEKLFF.

V and J are TRBV25-1 and TRBJ2-5; 8 bases agree with TRBD2. Looked up from germline, CDR1 is MGHDK and CDR2 is SYGVNS. The CDR3 is 18 amino acids. V was pared by 3 bases and J by 1 base, with 13 bases of the junction left unmatched. The CDR3: CASSDWGSGTAFQETQYF. The CDR3 DNA sequence: TGTGCCAGCAGTGACTGGGGTAGCGGGACCGCCTTCCAAGAGACCCAGTACTTC. The full variable domain, with the rest looked up from reference TRBV25-1 and TRBJ2-5, is EADIYQTPRYLVIGTGKKITLECSQTMGHDKMYWYQQDPGMELHLIHYSYGVNSTEKGDLSSESTVSRIRTEHFPLTLESARPSHTSQYLCASSDWGSGTAFQETQYFGPGTRLLVL.

This clonotype has just a few counts. The rearrangement uses TRBV18 and TRBJ2-7; TRBD1 matches at 7 bases. The germline V gene has CDR1 KGHSH and CDR2 LQKENI. The ends lost 3 bases at V and 0 bases at J; junction bases unmatched: 2. The CDR3 length is 14 residues. The CDR3 nucleotides read TGTGCCAGCTCACCGGACAGGTTCTCCTACGAGCAGTACTTC. Translated, it gives CASSPDRFSYEQYF.

This rearrangement joins TRBV19 to TRBJ2-1, with 11 positions matching TRBD1. The CDR3 is 14 residues long. The junction had 7 bases not matched to a gene; V was cut back by 7 bases and J by 8 bases. Looked up from germline, CDR1 is LNHDA and CDR2 is SQIVND (reference sequence). This chain's CDR3 is CASTQDRGQDEQFF. For the CDR3, the DNA is TGTGCCAGTACCCAGGACAGGGGGCAAGATGAGCAGTTCTTC.